A selection of T cell receptor beta chains follows, all from one sample in a study of OX40 agonist ivuxolimab in advanced cancers. Measured with immunoSEQ multiplex PCR; TCRdb has only the in-frame clones, and not every one. This table holds tens of thousands of clones, roughly 94% found once. The sample here was CD4+ or CD8+ T cells sorted from blood, taken in a trial of the OX40 agonist ivuxolimab. The receptors come from an adult with an advanced solid tumor such as melanoma, head and neck, liver or kidney cancer. Both conserved end residues are part of each CDR3. A row's size may be missing; if present it is once, few, many or a size class.

abundance,v_gene,j_gene,CDR3aa
-,TRBV27,TRBJ2-3,CASSLTVGLAGDDTQYF
-,TRBV7-9,TRBJ1-6,CASSLGTEGNSPLHF
-,TRBV29-1,TRBJ2-7,CSVGDSVYEQYF
-,TRBV12-2,TRBJ1-2,CASRLAHEPGQVACGYTF
-,TRBV13,TRBJ2-7,CASSSMPSKPYEQYF
-,TRBV15,TRBJ2-1,CATSRDTSGRWNEQFF
-,TRBV28,TRBJ2-7,CASSLSGSEQYF
-,TRBV14,-,CASSQVGAGGLEVEQYF
-,TRBV4-3,TRBJ2-2,CASSQDLRLGSRELFF
-,TRBV29-1,TRBJ2-2,CSVGPGPNTGELFF
-,TRBV5-4,TRBJ2-3,CASLGGANTQYF
-,TRBV7-9,TRBJ2-1,CASSRTGGEDNEQFF
-,TRBV28,TRBJ2-7,CASSPPTGESSYEQYF
-,TRBV5-1,TRBJ1-2,CASSLEPGQGAQGYTF
-,TRBV28,TRBJ2-3,CASSFSGEASTDTQYF
-,TRBV6-5,TRBJ1-2,CASSTSNRGGYTF
few,TRBV7-2,TRBJ2-1,CASSLEEGGPYNEQFF
-,TRBV2,TRBJ1-1,CASKAETGQANTEAFF
-,TRBV7-9,TRBJ2-7,CASSSQGPWPYEQYF
-,TRBV28,-,CASTGTRAYEQYF
-,TRBV25-1,TRBJ1-2,CAAGPTEETYGYTF
once,TRBV7-2,TRBJ1-1,CASSLVGTNTEAFF
-,TRBV27,TRBJ2-7,CASSLTDSYEQYF
-,TRBV5-7,TRBJ1-5,CASSSVQEGRPQHF
-,TRBV5-6,TRBJ2-7,CASYDRGYEQYF
-,TRBV9,TRBJ2-3,CASSVVVDTDTQYF
once,TRBV5-4,TRBJ1-2,CASSLHIGSTYGYTF
-,TRBV11-2,TRBJ1-4,CASSLAQGFLEKLFF
-,TRBV4-1,TRBJ2-1,CASSQEMTSGYNEQFF
-,TRBV27,TRBJ2-1,CASRTQVSYNEQFF
-,TRBV7-8,TRBJ2-7,CASSWPTSGAYYEQYF
-,TRBV19,TRBJ1-3,CASSIGRPVSGNTIYF
-,TRBV19,TRBJ2-1,CASSIWTGRANEQFF
once,TRBV7-3,TRBJ2-3,CASSLSGGTTDTQYF